Included here is one T cell receptor (beta chain) sequence, with context. This table comes from immunoSEQ multiplex PCR, and its TCRdb copy is limited to in-frame clones, with some not included. The sample has 55,000 to 80,000 clones; approximately 80% are singletons. The trim removed 6 bases at V and 1 base at J, leaving 5 bases unmatched. This CDR3 region has 14 residues. CDR1 and CDR2 from the germline V gene are KGHSH and LQKENI. This entry belongs to a study of blood T cell repertoires in COVID-19. The source material was peripheral blood. The receptor was isolated from a man between 65 and 85 years old with acute or convalescent COVID-19. The genes are TRBV18 and TRBJ1-1, with 7 bases lining up with TRBD1. The CDR3 DNA reads as TGTGCCAGCTCCCAGCGGACAGGGAACACTGAAGCTTTCTTT. This codes for CASSQRTGNTEAFF. Using reference TRBV18 and TRBJ1-1 for the parts outside the CDR3, the full variable domain is NAGVMQNPRHLVRRRGQEARLRCSPMKGHSHVYWYRQLPEEGLKFMVYLQKENIIDESGMPKERFSAEFPKEGPSILRIQQVVRGDSAAYFCASSQRTGNTEAFFGQGTRLTVV.